One T cell receptor beta chain is described in this entry. Trimming took off 3 bases at V and 4 bases at J, with 7 bases between the two ends. This CDR3 spans 13 amino acids. This sample was taken from a study of blood T cell repertoires in COVID-19. Overall study context: The United States, Italy and Spain provided the acute and convalescent COVID-19 samples.

Sequencing used immunoSEQ multiplex PCR; TCRdb keeps in-frame clones, though not all of them. Among hundreds of thousands of clones, around nine tenths were seen once, and the ten largest hold over 9%. The sample taken for sequencing was peripheral blood. This clonotype was obtained from a woman in her twenties or thirties with COVID-19, enrolled during active disease. The chain links TRBV12-3 or TRBV12-4 to TRBJ2-1; D gene unclear. The CDR3 DNA reads as TGTGCCAGCAGTTTGGGCCAGTACAATGAGCAGTTCTTC. Translated: CASSLGQYNEQFF.